The 17 T cell receptor beta chains below come from one sample, sequenced in a study of STAT5B mutations in CD4+ large granular lymphocyte leukemia. Method: immunoSEQ multiplex PCR; TCRdb's copy keeps in-frame clones and lacks some. The sample includes about 2,200 clones, over 70% seen only once; the top ten take roughly 1.8%. The sample taken for sequencing was PBMCs. The receptor source for this set is a woman between 65 and 79 years old with CD4+ T-cell large granular lymphocyte leukemia.

Regarding this clone: A read error may produce the germline difference seen at one junction end. The CDR3: CVSSMGILTQSRANVLTF. The CDR3 DNA reads TGTGTCAGCAGTATGGGCATCTTGACACAAAGTCGGGCCAACGTCCTGACTTTC. The chain recombines TRBV28 with TRBJ2-6; D call uncertain. The CDR3 consists of 18 residues. In germline, CDR1 is MDHEN, CDR2 SYDVKM.

This clone occurred once. This chain uses TRBV19 with TRBJ2-1; tentatively, D is TRBD2 (6 bases). This CDR3 has 15 amino acids. The ends were cut back, 7 bases at V and 7 bases at J, with 20 bases in the middle. The germline V gene has CDR1 LNHDA and CDR2 SQIVND (reference sequence). The CDR3 protein is CASTGSGRRKNEQFF. In DNA, the CDR3 is TGTGCCAGTACTGGTAGCGGACGAAGGAAGAATGAGCAGTTCTTC. The entire variable domain, with the rest obtained from reference TRBV19 and TRBJ2-1, is as follows: DGGITQSPKYLFRKEGQNVTLSCEQNLNHDAMYWYRQDPGQGLRLIYYSQIVNDFQKGDIAEGYSVSREKKESFPLTVTSAQKNPTAFYLCASTGSGRRKNEQFFGPGTRLTVL.

The chain joins TRBV9 to TRBJ2-3; maybe TRBD1 (6 bases). The germline V and J ends were trimmed by 0 bases and 1 base, with 12 bases remaining between them. The CDR3 runs 16 residues. Germline V gene data show CDR1 as SGDLS and CDR2 as YYNGEE. CDR3 sequence reads: CASSVEGWTGTDTQYF. The CDR3 DNA is TGTGCCAGCAGCGTAGAAGGCTGGACAGGCACAGATACGCAGTATTTT.

The gene calls are TRBV10-3 and TRBJ2-2; weak D call: TRBD2 (6 bases). CDR3 size: 14 residues. Germline lookup yields CDR1 ENHRY and CDR2 SYGVKD. Trimming took off 6 bases at V and 7 bases at J, with 15 bases between the two ends. The CDR3 DNA reads as TGTGCCATCAGCGCCTCCTCGGGAGACGGGGAGCTGTTTTTT. It encodes CAISASSGDGELFF.

The rearrangement joins TRBV19 to TRBJ1-2; D might be TRBD1 (6 bases). This CDR3 region has 14 residues. Germline V gene sequence: CDR1 LNHDA, CDR2 SQIVND (reference sequence). Trimming took off 2 bases at V and 3 bases at J, with 10 bases between the two ends. CDR3 DNA: TGTGCCAGTAGTATATCCGCAGGGGACTATGGCTACACCTTC. Protein: CASSISAGDYGYTF.

In this sample, this clone turned up a few times. This rearrangement joins TRBV4-1 to TRBJ1-6; no clear D gene. Germline assignment: CDR1 MGHRA and CDR2 YSYEKL. Between the trimmed V and J ends, which lost 2 bases and 0 bases, there was a span of 14 bases. The CDR3 is made up of 18 amino acids. CDR3 DNA sequence: TGCGCCAGCAGCCAATGGACCCGAATAAGCTCCTATAATTCACCCCTCCACTTT. Amino acid sequence: CASSQWTRISSYNSPLHF.

The chain is built from TRBV29-1 and TRBJ2-1; 7 bases map to TRBD2. The germline V gene encodes CDR1 SQVTM and CDR2 ANQGSEA. There are 12 residues in the CDR3. With 6 bases clipped from V and 8 bases from J, the junction kept 7 bases outside the gene matches. As DNA, the CDR3 is TGCAGCGTAAGCCCGGGAGGCCATGAGCAGTTCTTC. Protein product: CSVSPGGHEQFF.

The chain has TRBV2 and TRBJ2-1, with D perhaps TRBD2 (5 bases). CDR1 is SNHLY, CDR2 FYNNEI, per germline. The CDR3 is 15 amino acids. V was clipped by 2 bases and J by 4 bases, with 12 bases between them. CDR3 region: CASSEITSLYNEQFF. CDR3 bases: TGTGCCAGCAGTGAAATAACTAGTTTGTACAATGAGCAGTTCTTC. Full variable domain (outside the CDR3, taken from reference TRBV2 and TRBJ2-1): EPEVTQTPSHQVTQMGQEVILRCVPISNHLYFYWYRQILGQKVEFLVSFYNNEISEKSEIFDDQFSVERPDGSNFTLKIRSTKLEDSAMYFCASSEITSLYNEQFFGPGTRLTVL.

In its sample, this clone was seen once. The chain links TRBV7-9 to TRBJ2-3; 9 nucleotides match TRBD2. Germline V gene lookup returns CDR1 SEHNR and CDR2 FQNEAQ (reference sequence). The CDR3 sequence is 17 residues long. J gave up 1 base and V 1 base, and 6 bases lay outside the gene matches. The chain's CDR3 is CASSLVVSGSGTDTQYF. In nucleotides, the CDR3 is TGTGCCAGCAGCTTAGTAGTTAGCGGGAGTGGCACAGATACGCAGTATTTT.

This clone was counted a single time. The rearrangement links TRBV6-1 to TRBJ2-7; D gene unclear. Trimming stripped 0 bases from V and 0 bases from J, with 3 bases between. The V gene's germline CDR1 is MNHNS and CDR2 SASEGT. The CDR3 contains 13 residues. The CDR3 DNA follows: TGTGCCAGCAGTGAAGCTATCTCCTACGAGCAGTACTTC. This sequence encodes CASSEAISYEQYF.

This chain joins TRBV7-2 and TRBJ1-1, with D unresolved. The CDR3 consists of 14 residues. Trimming shortened V by 3 bases and J by 1 base, and 9 bases separated the two germline ends. Germline V CDR1 and CDR2: SGHTA, FQGNSA. The DNA for the CDR3 is TGTGCCAGCAGCTTGGGGTGGACGAACACTGAAGCTTTCTTT. It translates to CASSLGWTNTEAFF.

This chain uses TRBV19 with TRBJ1-1; D is unresolved. CDR1 and CDR2 (germline): LNHDA, SQIVND (reference sequence). The CDR3 totals 14 residues. V dropped 3 bases and J dropped 2 bases, with 10 bases sitting between them. The CDR3 DNA is TGTGCCAGTAGTATTCTTACTGGCAACACTGAAGCTTTCTTT. This translates into CASSILTGNTEAFF. Supplemented by reference TRBV19 and TRBJ1-1, the full variable domain reads DGGITQSPKYLFRKEGQNVTLSCEQNLNHDAMYWYRQDPGQGLRLIYYSQIVNDFQKGDIAEGYSVSREKKESFPLTVTSAQKNPTAFYLCASSILTGNTEAFFGQGTRLTVV.

This rearrangement joins TRBV4-3 to TRBJ2-7, with TRBD2 identical over 9 bases. The ends lost 1 base at V and 3 bases at J; junction bases unmatched: 7. CDR1 is LGHNA, CDR2 YSLEER, per germline. The CDR3 loop spans 16 amino acids. The CDR3 sequence: CASSQGAGGYDYEQYF. The CDR3 region has the DNA TGCGCCAGCAGCCAAGGGGCGGGGGGGTACGACTACGAGCAGTACTTC.

The V and J genes are TRBV7-2 and TRBJ1-1; D not certain. V lost 1 base and J lost 1, with 7 bases in between. This CDR3 has 14 amino acids. The germline V gene encodes CDR1 SGHTA and CDR2 FQGNSA. The CDR3 DNA reads TGTGCCAGCAGCTTAGTTTACAAGAACACTGAAGCTTTCTTT. Translation gives CASSLVYKNTEAFF. Supplemented by reference TRBV7-2 and TRBJ1-1, the full variable domain reads GAGVSQSPSNKVTEKGKDVELRCDPISGHTALYWYRQSLGQGLEFLIYFQGNSAPDKSGLPSDRFSAERTGGSVSTLTIQRTQQEDSAVYLCASSLVYKNTEAFFGQGTRLTVV.

This clone has a handful of counts. This rearrangement joins TRBV5-6 to TRBJ1-1; D perhaps matches TRBD1 (5 bases). Germline lookup yields CDR1 SGHDT and CDR2 YYEEEE. The CDR3 runs to 12 residues. The V end lost 1 base, the J end lost 11 bases, and 12 bases lay between the germline ends. CDR3 DNA sequence: TGTGCCAGCAGCTTGTGGCAGGGCAGGGCTTTCTTT. This sequence encodes CASSLWQGRAFF.

The chain's CDR3 is CASSSFVGLGNEQFF. As DNA, the CDR3 is TGTGCCAGCAGCTCCTTTGTGGGGCTAGGCAATGAGCAGTTCTTC. This chain links TRBV11-2 with TRBJ2-1; the D gene is possibly TRBD1 (5 bases). Germline V lookup: CDR1 SGHAT, CDR2 FQNNGV. The CDR3 covers 15 residues. The germline V and J ends were trimmed by 4 bases and 6 bases, with 16 bases remaining between them.

The chain combines TRBV5-1 with TRBJ2-4; D gene ambiguous. Germline V gene data show CDR1 as SGHRS and CDR2 as YFSETQ. V lost 0 bases, J lost 0 bases, and 7 bases lay in between. The length of the CDR3 is 15 residues. CDR3 sequence reads: CASSLDAVAKNIQYF. The CDR3, as DNA: TGCGCCAGCAGCTTGGATGCGGTAGCCAAAAACATTCAGTACTTC.